Given below is one T cell receptor beta chain in context. Primers used in a second PCR of about 6 to 11 cycles were a sample-barcoded 5' primer and a J-beta primer mix. TCRdb re-called the 5' RACE reads with MiXCR, one entry per CDR3 protein. The profile shows some 1,500,000 distinct CDR3 sequences, roughly two fifths of them singletons. The sample comes from a study of blood T cells in healthy people across ages. Germline CDR1 SEHNR, CDR2 FQNEAQ (reference sequence). J was trimmed by 11 bases and V by 5 bases; bases with no gene match: 15. This CDR3 is built from 15 residues. Sequencing input: blood. The TCR sequence derives from a woman younger than 35 in good health. The V and J genes are TRBV7-9 and TRBJ2-5; TRBD2 agrees at 9 bases. CDR3 sequence reads: CASSAKAGGPIEQYF. CDR3 coding DNA: TGTGCCAGCAGCGCCAAAGCGGGGGGCCCCATTGAGCAGTACTTC.